The present T cell receptor beta chain was sequenced within a study of T cell responses to AZD1222 COVID-19 vaccine. General study findings and limits: Increased Spike-specific TCR breadth and depth were observed after two AZD1222 doses. The reported proportion of spike-specific TCRs targeting unmutated variant regions was nearly half. Along spike, vaccine-associated CD4 TCRs were found throughout, with dominance at 160-218 and 743-854.

Repertoires were generated with immunoSEQ multiplex PCR, while TCRdb's copy carries only in-frame clones and drops some. The sample lists around 180,000 clones, about 94% occurring once. On this clone itself: Its antigen is undetermined.

The CDR3 sequence is 17 residues long. Looked up from germline, CDR1 is MNHEY and CDR2 is SMNVEV (reference sequence). The V end was cut by 5 bases, the J end by 5 bases, with 22 bases between. The V and J genes are TRBV27 and TRBJ1-5; D perhaps matches TRBD1 (6 bases). The sequencing here drew on peripheral blood, taken on day 0 of AZD1222 vaccination. This TCR derives from an adult in good health. The CDR3 region is CASSPRTPGARDQPQHF. The DNA of the CDR3 is TGTGCCAGCAGTCCCCGCACTCCAGGGGCGCGGGATCAGCCCCAGCATTTT.